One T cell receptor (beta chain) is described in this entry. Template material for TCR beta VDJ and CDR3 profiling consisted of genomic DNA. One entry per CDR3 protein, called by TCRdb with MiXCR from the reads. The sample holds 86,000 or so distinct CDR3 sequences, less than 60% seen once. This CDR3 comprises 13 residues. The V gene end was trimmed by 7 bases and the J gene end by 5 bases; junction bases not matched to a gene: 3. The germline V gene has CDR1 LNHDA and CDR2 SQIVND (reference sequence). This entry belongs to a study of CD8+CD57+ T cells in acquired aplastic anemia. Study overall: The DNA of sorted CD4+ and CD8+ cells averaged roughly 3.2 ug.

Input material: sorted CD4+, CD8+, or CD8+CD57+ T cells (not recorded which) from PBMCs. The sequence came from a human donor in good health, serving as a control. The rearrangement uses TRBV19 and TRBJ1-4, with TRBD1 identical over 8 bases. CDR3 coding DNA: TGTGCCAGTAACCAGGGGGCGAATGAAAAACTGTTTTTT. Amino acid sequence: CASNQGANEKLFF.